Included here is one TCR beta chain sequence, with context. Its antigen specificity is not known. No base quality information exists; no much larger clone differs at one position. This entry comes from a study of shared clonotypes between healthy human individuals (TCRdb year 2020). Describing the broader study: The cohort comprised a couple of women and a few men aged 18 to 49 years. For each donor, CD4 naive and CD4 memory were each run on three plates, CD8 naive on two plates, and CD8 memory on one plate. The study deeply sequenced blood TCR repertoires of several healthy adults to estimate repertoire size and the extent of clonotype sharing between individuals. To increase sequencing depth and limit assay-specific biases, TCR repertoire library preparation and sequencing were carried out by different laboratories using diverse techniques. Leukapheresis yielded between about 0.85 and 9.5 billion PBMCs per donor.

The CDR3 holds 16 amino acids from the cysteine to the phenylalanine. Here the CDR3 DNA is all that survives: 48 bases in frame from base 1. Trimming accounts for 4 bases at V and 4 bases at J, while the number of junction bases matched to no gene is 10. CDR1 is given as MDHEN and CDR2 as SYDVKM, both from the germline V gene. What the authors observed across the whole study: Across four donors, roughly 5.1% of naive CD4, more than 3% of naive CD8, about 2% of memory CD4, and 0.3% to 0.45% of memory CD8 clonotypes were shared. Sampling was restricted to blood, and TCR repertoires in tissues likely differ from the TCR repertoires found in blood. Even with the large sequencing depth, rarefaction of the sorted-subset datasets indicated that sequencing was incomplete. Naive subsets generally had larger estimated clonotype richness than memory subsets did. Compared with non-shared clonotypes, the clonotypes found in all four sorted-subset donors had higher generation probabilities. The genetic and exposure-history diversity represented was limited by the small number of donors. Pairwise subsampling indicated that sequencing depth was expected to affect the degree of clonotype sharing among donors.

TCR CDR3 regions were amplified from genomic DNA by multiplex PCR using the deep immunoSEQ assay. Extracted genomic DNA from each cell subset was distributed evenly across all wells of several immunoSEQ 96-well plates, and each plate was treated as a replicate. For sorted subsets, 200 to 250 ng genomic DNA, equal to 30,000 or so T cell genomes, was loaded into each replicate PCR. Purified libraries were measured with a Qubit 3.0 fluorometer, size-checked on a Bioanalyzer 2100, and measured again with the KAPA Library Quantification kit. Each immunoSEQ 96-well plate was sequenced on its own single-read 150-cycle Illumina NextSeq 550 flow cell. In the original analysis: Because the immunoSEQ output held only junctional sequences and lacked quality scores, the filtering could not match the filtering applied to full-length reads. To assign V/J genes and CDR3, sequences were annotated against IMGT germline references using PyIR, a Python wrapper for IgBLAST v1.9. Any read was removed if the V/J assignment was weak (E-value above 1e-6), the CDR3 was missing, or the read contained stop codons, out-of-frame junctions, or ambiguous translated residues. V3J clonotypes were defined as sequences sharing an identical inferred V gene, J gene, and CDR3 amino acid sequence. Percentage overlap between repertoires was computed as shared unique clonotypes divided by the size of the smaller repertoire. RTK rarefaction, the Chao1 estimator, and Recon v2.1 estimates of unobserved clonotypes were used to assess repertoire richness. OLGA was used to compute generation probabilities for all TCRbeta clonotypes that the gDNA method yielded from a few donors. Entries here come from immuneACCESS through TCRdb and include only in-frame sequences with V and J called. Some clones fail to appear in such tables; in the studies checked, an unresolved V gene covers under half of the shortfall, and the cause of the remainder is unknown. V and J calls and clone size are those listed in that table; D and trimming were worked out from the DNA. Within this sample are roughly 2.5 million clones, with approximately 94% of them counted one time only. Under 0.15% of the sample is in the top ten clones.

Healthy HIV-negative adults with no recently reported acute infections or vaccinations were included as donors. Every donor was a Caucasian adult living in Nashville, Tennessee, USA. Magnetic negative selection was used to enrich CD4+ T cells, after which naive cells were positively selected on CD45RA and the negative fraction became the memory subset. Blood was collected by leukapheresis, and PBMCs were isolated by Ficoll-Histopaque density gradient centrifugation and then cryopreserved in liquid nitrogen vapor phase. Purity and quantity of every magnetically sorted T cell population were checked by analytical flow cytometry. From each sorted fraction, genomic DNA was isolated and quantified by UV absorbance on a Nanodrop 2000c.

In this chain, TRBV28 is recombined with TRBJ2-1; 7 central bases correspond to TRBD2. Sequencing was done on a sample of naive CD4+ T cells sorted from blood. The sample's cell subset or site label is to be understood as: CD45RA+ positively selected. The TCR originated in a man younger than 35 in good health. The DNA is as follows: TGTGCCAGCAGTTCTCCCCTGGGGGGGTCGTACAATGAGCAGTTCTTC. Protein translation: CASSSPLGGSYNEQFF.